This T cell receptor (beta chain) is from a study of blood T cell repertoires in COVID-19. At the level of the study: The study drew acute and convalescent COVID-19 samples from the United States, Italy and Spain. PBMCs, B-cell-depleted T cells, or T cells provided the cDNA or gDNA that made up the material.

Authors' methods: Quantification of nucleated cells was approximated via reference gene primer amplification. Assay: immunoSEQ multiplex PCR; the TCRdb copy retains only in-frame clones and omits some. V, J and clone size reflect that table, while D and trimming were determined from the DNA. In the table there are about 200,000 clones, roughly 84% of which are singletons. The germline V gene encodes CDR1 MNHEY and CDR2 SVGAGI. The germline V and J ends were trimmed by 4 bases and 10 bases, with 22 bases remaining between them. This CDR3 is built from 16 residues. The sample consisted of peripheral blood. This TCR was sampled from a man over 45 with active or convalescent COVID-19. The chain employs TRBV6-5 and TRBJ1-4, with D perhaps matching TRBD1 (6 bases). The CDR3 sequence: CASSLTGTTERTKLFF. The CDR3 DNA sequence: TGTGCCAGCAGTTTGACGGGGACAACCGAACGAACAAAACTGTTTTTT.